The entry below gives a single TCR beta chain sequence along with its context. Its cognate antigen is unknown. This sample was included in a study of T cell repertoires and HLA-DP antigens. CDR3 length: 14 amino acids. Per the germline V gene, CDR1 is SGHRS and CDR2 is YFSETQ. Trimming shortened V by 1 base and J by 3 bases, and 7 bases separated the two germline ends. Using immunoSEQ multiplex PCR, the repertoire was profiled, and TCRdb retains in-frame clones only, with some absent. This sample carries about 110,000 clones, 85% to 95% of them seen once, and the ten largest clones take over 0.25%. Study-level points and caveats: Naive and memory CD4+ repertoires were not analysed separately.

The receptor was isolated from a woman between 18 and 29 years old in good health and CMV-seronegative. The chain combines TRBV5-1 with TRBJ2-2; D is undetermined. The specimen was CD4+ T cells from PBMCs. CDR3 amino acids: CASSLPKDTGELFF. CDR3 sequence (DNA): TGCGCCAGCAGCTTGCCGAAGGACACCGGGGAGCTGTTTTTT.